The 23 T cell receptor beta chains below come from one sample, sequenced in a study of T cell repertoires in cytomegalovirus infection. In TCRdb, the reads were re-called with MiXCR into one record per CDR3 protein. The data hold hundreds of thousands of distinct CDR3 sequences, with over 9% observed a single time. The sample consisted of PBMCs. Source of these receptors: a human donor in good health (CMV status not recorded). Some clones in this sample may be carry-over from other donors' samples.

This clonotype showed up just a few times. The J gene is TRBJ2-7, the V gene TRBV4-2; 10 positions agree with TRBD2. With 4 bases clipped from V and 7 bases from J, the junction kept 10 bases outside the gene matches. Germline lookup yields CDR1 LGHNA and CDR2 YNFKEQ. The CDR3 runs to 15 residues. CDR3 sequence (DNA): TGTGCCAGCAGCCGGGGACTAGCGTCGCCTGAGGAGCAGTACTTC. Protein product: CASSRGLASPEEQYF.

This clonotype occurred many times. J is TRBJ2-5 and V is TRBV7-9; the match to TRBD2 covers 10 bases. Per the germline V gene, CDR1 is SEHNR and CDR2 is FQNEAQ (reference sequence). Losses at the gene ends were 10 bases for V and 3 bases for J; bases not matched to a gene: 14. The CDR3 contains 16 residues. CDR3 coding DNA: TGTGCCACCGCATCCTGGGGGGGGACTAGCGAAGAGACCCAGTACTTC. Translation: CATASWGGTSEETQYF.

This clonotype turned up a few times. The CDR3 DNA reads TGCGCCAGCAGCCAAGTACCGGGCTCCTACAATGAGCAGTTCTTC. Residues: CASSQVPGSYNEQFF. The J gene is TRBJ2-1, the V gene TRBV4-1; D unresolved. V shed 1 base and J shed 0 bases, with 7 bases lying between them. Germline CDR1 and CDR2: MGHRA and YSYEKL. CDR3 size: 15 residues.

The sample holds many counts of this clonotype. The chain combines TRBV7-8 with TRBJ2-5, with D possibly TRBD2 on 6 matching bases. V was cut by 5 bases and J by 1 base, with 14 bases left in between. The CDR3 consists of 15 residues. In germline, CDR1 is SGHVS, CDR2 FQNEAQ. In DNA form, the CDR3 reads TGTGCCAGCAGCCGCGTAGCGGCAGTCCAAGAGACCCAGTACTTC. Its protein product is CASSRVAAVQETQYF.

The gene calls are TRBV10-3 and TRBJ2-2, with D possibly being TRBD2 (5 bases). From germline, CDR1 is ENHRY and CDR2 SYGVKD. Trimming pared 4 bases from V and 5 bases from J, leaving 8 bases between. The CDR3 loop spans 13 amino acids. The CDR3 loop is CAISGERTGELFF. In DNA, the CDR3 is TGTGCCATCAGTGGGGAGAGGACCGGGGAGCTGTTTTTT.

The table lists this clonotype with many counts. The rearrangement links TRBV7-2 to TRBJ2-7; the D gene is possibly TRBD2 (6 bases). The CDR3 is 14 residues long. Germline V lookup: CDR1 SGHTA, CDR2 FQGNSA. Trimming pared 1 base from V and 3 bases from J, leaving 10 bases between. The CDR3 coding sequence is TGTGCCAGCAGCTTAGTCGGGGGAATCTACGAGCAGTACTTC. Translation gives CASSLVGGIYEQYF.

Ten or more counts support this clonotype. The chain combines TRBV7-3 with TRBJ2-1; 10 nucleotides match TRBD1. The CDR3 runs to 15 residues. After removal of 2 bases from V and 8 bases from J, the junction contained 6 bases not matched to a gene. Germline V lookup: CDR1 SGHTA, CDR2 FQGTGA. Written as DNA, the CDR3 is TGTGCCAGCAGCTTAGAGGGACAGGGGATCCATGAGCAGTTCTTC. Translating it yields CASSLEGQGIHEQFF.

The J gene is TRBJ2-3, the V gene TRBV2, with TRBD2 matching over 15 bases. Germline V gene lookup returns CDR1 SNHLY and CDR2 FYNNEI. V lost 5 bases and J lost 4; bases outside the gene matches: 4. This CDR3 region has 16 residues. This CDR3 reads CASSWTSGREADTQYF. The CDR3 DNA is TGTGCCAGCAGTTGGACTAGCGGGAGGGAGGCAGATACGCAGTATTTT.

Concerning this clonotype itself: This may be a read error: a much more frequent sequence differs by one nucleotide. The chain links TRBV4-2 to TRBJ1-1; D is ambiguous. V lost 0 bases and J 1 base, leaving 6 bases between the germline ends. Germline V lookup: CDR1 LGHNA, CDR2 YNFKEQ. The CDR3 length is 14 residues. Here the CDR3 DNA reads TGTGCCAGCAGCCAAGAAGGGAAGAACACTGAAGCTTTCTTT. Translation: CASSQEGKNTEAFF.

The chain links TRBV29-1 to TRBJ1-1; 7 bases match TRBD1. CDR1 is SQVTM and CDR2 is ANQGSEA in the germline V gene. V trimming: 7 bases; J trimming: 1 base; junction bases outside the gene matches: 6. The CDR3 length is 13 residues. In nucleotides, the CDR3 is TGCAGCGCTACGACAGGGTGGAACACTGAAGCTTTCTTT. Translated, it gives CSATTGWNTEAFF. The full variable domain, in which reference TRBV29-1 and TRBJ1-1 provide the parts outside the CDR3, is SAVISQKPSRDICQRGTSLTIQCQVDSQVTMMFWYRQQPGQSLTLIATANQGSEATYESGFVIDKFPISRPNLTFSTLTVSNMSPEDSSIYLCSATTGWNTEAFFGQGTRLTVV.

This clonotype was detected many times. The genes are TRBV6-2 or TRBV6-3 and TRBJ1-5, with 7 positions matching TRBD1. Germline CDR1 and CDR2: MNHEY and SVGEGT. The CDR3 has 17 amino acids. V dropped 2 bases and J dropped 0; count of bases not matched to a gene: 7. This CDR3 reads CASSYPGQRYSNQPQHF. DNA for the CDR3: TGTGCCAGCAGTTACCCGGGACAGAGATATAGCAATCAGCCCCAGCATTTT.

This clonotype has at least ten counts. The gene calls are TRBV6-1 and TRBJ1-3; D gene unclear. Trimming pared 2 bases from V and 8 bases from J, leaving 10 bases between. The CDR3 has 13 amino acids. The germline gives CDR1 MNHNS, CDR2 SASEGT. The CDR3 region is CASSETSLDTIYF. The DNA of the CDR3 is TGTGCCAGCAGTGAAACCTCCCTGGACACCATATATTTT.

This clonotype was counted at least ten times. This chain joins TRBV7-2 and TRBJ2-1; D possibly corresponds to TRBD1 (6 bases). Germline CDR1 SGHTA, CDR2 FQGNSA. This CDR3 comprises 15 residues. V lost 5 bases and J 7 bases, leaving 18 bases between the germline ends. CDR3 coding DNA: TGTGCCAGCAGCCGCAGGGGCAACCTAAGGAATGAGCAGTTCTTC. Its protein product is CASSRRGNLRNEQFF.

This sequence joins TRBV20-1 and TRBJ1-1; 8 bases map to TRBD1. The germline CDR1 and CDR2 sequences are DFQATT and SNEGSKA (reference sequence). The trim removed 3 bases at V and 10 bases at J, leaving 10 bases unmatched. The CDR3 has 13 amino acids. The chain's CDR3 is CSASSLRQGIAFF. The CDR3 DNA is TGCAGTGCTAGTAGTCTAAGACAGGGGATAGCTTTCTTT.

This clonotype was observed at least ten times. This rearrangement joins TRBV7-2 to TRBJ1-2; D might be TRBD1 (5 bases). The V end was cut by 1 base, the J end by 2 bases, with 11 bases between. The length of the CDR3 is 15 residues. Germline lookup yields CDR1 SGHTA and CDR2 FQGNSA. CDR3 amino acids: CASSLGQSSNYGYTF. In nucleotides, the CDR3 is TGTGCCAGCAGCTTAGGACAGAGCTCAAACTATGGCTACACCTTC.

This clonotype appeared many times. The chain links TRBV12-3 or TRBV12-4 to TRBJ1-1, with TRBD1 identical over 9 bases. This CDR3 spans 16 amino acids. After removal of 6 bases from V and 1 base from J, the junction contained 9 bases not matched to a gene. CDR3: CASSRDRVVENTEAFF. CDR3 nucleotide sequence: TGTGCCAGCAGCCGGGACAGGGTAGTGGAGAACACTGAAGCTTTCTTT.

The V call is TRBV15, the J call TRBJ1-2; TRBD1 matches 7 bases. The junction had 14 bases not matched to a gene; V was cut back by 6 bases and J by 7 bases. Germline-derived CDR1 and CDR2 are LNHNV and YYDKDF (reference sequence). The CDR3 loop spans 15 amino acids. This CDR3 is CATSGPPGQAVGYTF. Here the CDR3 DNA reads TGTGCCACCAGTGGACCCCCCGGACAGGCGGTTGGCTACACCTTC.

On this clonotype itself: This may come from a read error, since a much larger clone is one base off. The missing conserved phenylalanine or tryptophan at the end of this CDR3 makes a read error likely. The chain couples TRBV6-6 to TRBJ1-6, with D perhaps matching TRBD1 (6 bases). The ends were cut back, 6 bases at V and 10 bases at J, with 28 bases in the middle. Germline CDR1 MNHNY, CDR2 SVGAGI (reference sequence). The CDR3 contains 18 residues. The CDR3 loop reads CASSYAQGRGSHMSPLHL. The CDR3 DNA follows: TGTGCCAGCAGCTACGCTCAGGGGCGCGGGAGCCATATGTCACCCCTCCACCTT.

This clonotype was counted between two and nine times. The chain recombines TRBV27 with TRBJ1-2; the D gene is possibly TRBD1 (5 bases). Trimming cost V 3 bases and J 2 bases, with 13 bases left between them. Germline assignment: CDR1 MNHEY and CDR2 SMNVEV (reference sequence). The CDR3 has 15 residues. CDR3 nucleotides: TGTGCCAGCAGTTTGTTCGGGACGGAGAACTATGGCTACACCTTC. Translation: CASSLFGTENYGYTF.

This clonotype came up many times. The chain combines TRBV29-1 with TRBJ2-7; 9 positions match TRBD1. This CDR3 is built from 13 residues. In germline, CDR1 is SQVTM, CDR2 ANQGSEA. V shed 2 bases and J 7 bases; nucleotides not matched to a gene: 6. In nucleotides, the CDR3 is TGCAGCGTTGAAACAGGGGGCCCGGGGGAGCAGTACTTC. This encodes CSVETGGPGEQYF.

This clonotype was seen ten or more times. The chain is built from TRBV11-2 and TRBJ2-1, with 13 bases lining up with TRBD2. Germline CDR1 reads SGHAT; CDR2 reads FQNNGV. The CDR3 is made up of 14 amino acids. V was pared by 8 bases and J by 7 bases, with 5 bases of the junction left unmatched. This CDR3 reads CASGLGLAGNEQFF. The CDR3 DNA follows: TGTGCCAGCGGTTTGGGACTAGCGGGAAATGAGCAGTTCTTC. Together with reference TRBV11-2 and TRBJ2-1, the CDR3 gives the full variable domain: EAGVAQSPRYKIIEKRQSVAFWCNPISGHATLYWYQQILGQGPKLLIQFQNNGVVDDSQLPKDRFSAERLKGVDSTLKIQPAKLEDSAVYLCASGLGLAGNEQFFGPGTRLTVL.

The chain links TRBV20-1 to TRBJ2-7, with 9 nucleotides matching TRBD2. The V and J ends lost 0 bases and 6 bases, in that order; junction bases with no gene match: 6. Germline assignment: CDR1 DFQATT and CDR2 SNEGSKA (reference sequence). CDR3 length: 14 amino acids. For the CDR3, the DNA is TGCAGTGCTAGAGAAAAAGGGACTAGCCGCGAGCAGTACTTC. Residues: CSAREKGTSREQYF.

The V call is TRBV28, the J call TRBJ1-5; D remains unclear. V was clipped by 6 bases and J by 6 bases, with 12 bases between them. The germline V gene has CDR1 MDHEN and CDR2 SYDVKM. This CDR3 has 13 amino acids. The CDR3 nucleotides are TGTGCCAGCAGCCTCACCCCCGTTCAGCCCCAGCATTTT. It codes for CASSLTPVQPQHF.